Below are 9 T cell receptor beta chains sequenced from a single sample in a study of blood T cell repertoires in COVID-19. Method: immunoSEQ multiplex PCR; TCRdb's copy keeps in-frame clones and lacks some. The repertoire holds about 330,000 clones, with 80% to 90% as singletons. Sequenced material: PBMCs or T cells enriched from blood (not recorded which). The receptors shown here come from a man aged 25 to 40 who had recovered from COVID-19.

The chain is built from TRBV5-1 and TRBJ2-5; 8 nucleotides align to TRBD1. CDR1 and CDR2 (germline): SGHRS, YFSETQ. J lost 5 bases, V lost 4 bases, and 10 bases had no gene match. CDR3 length: 15 residues. The CDR3 here is CASSRGRNRGETQYF. The CDR3 DNA follows: TGCGCCAGCAGCCGAGGTAGAAACAGGGGGGAGACCCAGTACTTC.

The V call is TRBV7-2, the J call TRBJ2-3, with 16 bases fitting TRBD2. Trimming took 3 bases from V and 5 from J; bases not matched to a gene: 5. Germline V CDR1 and CDR2: SGHTA, FQGNSA. The CDR3 covers 17 residues. CDR3 region: CASSLLGTSGGGDTQYF. For the CDR3, the DNA is TGTGCCAGCAGCTTGCTCGGGACTAGCGGGGGGGGAGATACGCAGTATTTT.

The chain combines TRBV2 with TRBJ2-7; the D gene is possibly TRBD1 (5 bases). From germline, CDR1 is SNHLY and CDR2 FYNNEI. CDR3 length equals 13 residues. V was pared by 0 bases and J by 2 bases, with 5 bases between. CDR3: CASSEARAYEQYF. The DNA of the CDR3 is TGTGCCAGCAGTGAAGCCAGGGCCTACGAGCAGTACTTC.

The V call is TRBV6-1, the J call TRBJ1-2; D remains ambiguous. This CDR3 has 12 amino acids. V dropped 3 bases and J dropped 7 bases, with 9 bases sitting between them. Germline V gives CDR1 MNHNS, CDR2 SASEGT. The CDR3 loop is CASSESRGGYTF. The CDR3 nucleotides are TGTGCCAGCAGTGAGAGCAGAGGTGGCTACACCTTC.

The rearrangement joins TRBV19 to TRBJ1-3; perhaps TRBD1 as D (6 bases). The CDR3 runs 15 residues. The V end was cut by 9 bases, the J end by 0 bases, with 15 bases between. Germline V lookup: CDR1 LNHDA, CDR2 SQIVND (reference sequence). In nucleotides, the CDR3 is TGTGCCAGCCTAGGACAGTACATCTCTGGAAACACCATATATTTT. Its protein is CASLGQYISGNTIYF.

This rearrangement joins TRBV4-2 to TRBJ2-7, with D possibly being TRBD2 (5 bases). Per the germline V gene, CDR1 is LGHNA and CDR2 is YNFKEQ. Between the trimmed V and J ends, which lost 1 base and 7 bases, there was a span of 5 bases. This CDR3 spans 11 amino acids. CDR3 nucleotide sequence: TGTGCCAGCAGCCAAGCGGGAGAGCAGTACTTC. Protein product: CASSQAGEQYF.

This sequence joins TRBV5-1 and TRBJ1-2, with a possible D match to TRBD1 (5 bases). The V gene lost 1 base and the J gene lost 4 bases, with 8 bases spanning the gap. Germline-derived CDR1 and CDR2 are SGHRS and YFSETQ. There are 13 residues in the CDR3. The DNA of the CDR3 is TGCGCCAGCAGCTTGACAGGCCCCTATGGCTACACCTTC. This encodes CASSLTGPYGYTF.

This clone was recorded a few times. J is TRBJ2-2 and V is TRBV7-7; a possible D gene is TRBD1 (6 bases). In germline, CDR1 is SSHAT, CDR2 FNYEAQ (reference sequence). V was shortened by 8 bases and J by 3 bases, with 19 bases between the two germline ends. This CDR3 contains 16 residues. The chain's CDR3 is CASVLRDRGYTGELFF. CDR3 bases: TGTGCCAGCGTGCTTAGGGATAGGGGGTACACCGGGGAGCTGTTTTTT.

The chain joins TRBV6-1 to TRBJ2-7; D might be TRBD1 (5 bases). This CDR3 comprises 14 residues. Germline V gene lookup returns CDR1 MNHNS and CDR2 SASEGT. V lost 2 bases and J 5 bases, leaving 13 bases between the germline ends. The CDR3, as DNA: TGTGCCAGCAGTGAAAGGGGCAGGGCCCACGAGCAGTACTTC. As protein: CASSERGRAHEQYF.